This is a list of T cell receptor beta chains from one sample in a study of blood T cell repertoires in COVID-19. Assay used: immunoSEQ multiplex PCR; TCRdb lists only in-frame clones, some missing. The table shows about 210,000 clones, with around 81% occurring only once. Sequenced sample: PBMCs or T cells enriched from blood (not recorded which). The receptors derive from a woman aged 45-65 years with acute COVID-19. CDR3s include the opening cysteine and the closing phenylalanine or tryptophan. Fields, in order: V gene, D gene, CDR3 length, J gene, CDR3 DNA, CDR3 protein. The D gene is left open where the match is weak.

>TRBV24-1|TRBD2|15|TRBJ2-3
TGTGCCACCAGTGATTTTCGCGGGGGGGCGGATACGCAGTATTTT
CATSDFRGGADTQYF
>TRBV3-1/TRBV3-2|.|15|TRBJ1-1
TGTGCCAGCAGCCTTCGTACGGGGGGGGACACTGAAGCTTTCTTT
CASSLRTGGDTEAFF
>TRBV7-2|TRBD1|13|TRBJ1-2
TGTGCCAGCAGCTTTACAGGGGGCTATGGCTACACCTTC
CASSFTGGYGYTF
>TRBV3-1/TRBV3-2|.|17|TRBJ2-7
TGTGCCAGCAGCCAAGTCCCCCCGACTAGTACCGCTACGGAGCAGTACTTC
CASSQVPPTSTATEQYF
>TRBV6-5|.|14|TRBJ2-7
TGTGCCAGCAGACCGGGACATCGTTCCTACGAGCAGTACTTC
CASRPGHRSYEQYF
>TRBV10-3|.|14|TRBJ2-5
TGTGCCATCAGTGATGGGGGGGCGCGGGAGACCCAGTACTTC
CAISDGGARETQYF
>TRBV6-1|.|15|TRBJ2-7
TGTGCCAGCAGTGAAAGACAGAGCCTGACCTACGAGCAGTACTTC
CASSERQSLTYEQYF
>TRBV18|.|15|TRBJ1-4
TGTGCCAGCTCACTCCAACAGGGAACTAATGAAAAACTGTTTTTT
CASSLQQGTNEKLFF
>TRBV20-1|.|11|TRBJ1-2
TGCAGTGCATTCTCGGGGTATGGCTACACCTTC
CSAFSGYGYTF
>TRBV18|TRBD2|16|TRBJ2-1
TGTGCCAGCTCACCACTTCCAGCGGGGGGGTCCAATGAGCAGTTCTTC
CASSPLPAGGSNEQFF
>TRBV7-2|.|14|TRBJ1-5
TGTGCCAGCAGCCTTTCGGGAGGGGACCAGCCCCAGCATTTT
CASSLSGGDQPQHF
>TRBV28|.|14|TRBJ1-2
TGTGCCAGCAGTTACAGGGTCGGAAGCTATGGCTACACCTTC
CASSYRVGSYGYTF
>TRBV5-5|.|14|TRBJ2-4
TGTGCCAGCAGCTTTGGTCCAGGGGAAAACATTCAGTACTTC
CASSFGPGENIQYF
>TRBV18|.|14|TRBJ2-4
TGTGCCAGCTCACCACCGGTACTAGCAAACATTCAGTACTTC
CASSPPVLANIQYF
>TRBV14|.|19|TRBJ1-6
TGTGCCAGCAGCCAGGACAGTCTAACCGGGACATCAGATAATTCACCCCTCCACTTT
CASSQDSLTGTSDNSPLHF